The present T cell receptor beta chain was sequenced within a study of T cell responses to AZD1222 COVID-19 vaccine. Study context: Pooling of second doses given at about 4 or about 12 weeks was done.

Generated by immunoSEQ multiplex PCR, the TCRdb table keeps only in-frame clones and is missing some. This sample has fewer than 120,000 clones; nearly 90% occur once, and the top ten carry 2.5% to 3.5%. CDR1 is SQVTM and CDR2 is ANQGSEA in the germline V gene. Trimming at V came to 6 bases and at J to 4 bases, leaving 5 bases not matched to a gene. CDR3 length: 13 residues. The chain recombines TRBV29-1 with TRBJ2-3; 9 nucleotides align to TRBD1. This clonotype originated in an adult in good health. The sequencing here drew on peripheral blood, taken on day 0 of AZD1222 vaccination. The CDR3 loop reads CSVPGQGADTQYF. Here the CDR3 DNA reads TGCAGCGTACCGGGACAGGGTGCAGATACGCAGTATTTT.